This TCR beta chain originates from a study of blood T cells in healthy people across ages. The V gene lost 0 bases and the J gene lost 8 bases, with 11 bases spanning the gap. CDR3 length: 13 amino acids. From germline, CDR1 is SGHKS and CDR2 YYEKEE (reference sequence). It was with a sample-barcoded 5' primer and a J-beta primer mix that a second PCR of roughly 7 to 12 cycles was run. TCRdb reanalysed the 5' RACE reads using MiXCR and keeps one entry per CDR3 protein. The sample lists over a million distinct CDR3 sequences; around 45% were seen once. This clonotype was detected only a few times. Sample: blood. The source is an older woman in good health. The gene calls are TRBV5-5 and TRBJ1-1, with a tentative D call TRBD1 (5 bases). CDR3 residues: CASSLVGTNEAFF. CDR3 nucleotides: TGTGCCAGCAGCTTGGTCGGGACTAACGAAGCTTTCTTT.